This TCR beta chain was sequenced during a study of blood T cell repertoires in COVID-19. Study-level information: Researchers got acute and convalescent COVID-19 samples from the United States, Italy and Spain. The cDNA or gDNA used as material had been derived from T cells, B-cell-depleted T cells, or PBMCs.

How the authors handled the data: The assay estimated nucleated cells by amplifying reference gene primers. Profiling relied on immunoSEQ multiplex PCR, and the TCRdb table lists in-frame clones only, not all of them. That table furnishes V, J and clone size, whereas the DNA furnished D and trimming. The sample carries 250,000 to 350,000 clones, 88% recorded once. Patients at the Seattle site were enrolled during active infection and followed longitudinally. The specimen sequenced was peripheral blood. The source of this sequence is a woman under 40 with COVID-19, enrolled during active disease.

For the CDR3, the DNA is TGTGCCATCAGTGACCCCGGGACTAGCGGGAACACAGATACGCAGTATTTT. Its protein product is CAISDPGTSGNTDTQYF. The chain links TRBV10-3 to TRBJ2-3, with TRBD2 matching over 13 bases. CDR3 length: 17 residues. The V segment lost 3 bases and the J segment 2 bases; nucleotides outside the gene matches: 5. Germline V gene data show CDR1 as ENHRY and CDR2 as SYGVKD.